These 14 T cell receptor beta chains were all obtained from the same sample, sequenced in a study of OX40 agonist ivuxolimab in advanced cancers. The data were produced by immunoSEQ multiplex PCR, yet TCRdb's version contains in-frame clones alone and is incomplete. The sample lists roughly 100,000 clones; about 90% were seen once. The source material was CD4+ or CD8+ T cells sorted from blood, sampled in a trial of the OX40 agonist ivuxolimab. These receptors originate from an adult with an advanced solid tumor such as melanoma, head and neck, liver or kidney cancer.

This chain joins TRBV6-6 and TRBJ1-1; no clear D. The CDR3 totals 12 residues. Germline CDR1 and CDR2: MNHNY and SVGAGI (reference sequence). V was shortened by 8 bases and J by 0 bases, with 7 bases between the two germline ends. Written as DNA, the CDR3 is TGTGCCAGCGGTGAGGTGAACACTGAAGCTTTCTTT. It specifies CASGEVNTEAFF.

With regard to this clone: One junction end disagrees with the germline gene, perhaps due to a read error. This rearrangement joins TRBV7-7 to TRBJ2-7; weak D call: TRBD2 (6 bases). Looked up from germline, CDR1 is SSHAT and CDR2 is FNYEAQ (reference sequence). There are 15 residues in the CDR3. The CDR3 DNA is TGTGCTAGCAGCTTACGGAGCGGGCCCTCCTACGAGCAGTACTTC. Amino acids: CASSLRSGPSYEQYF. The full variable domain, with the rest looked up from reference TRBV7-7 and TRBJ2-7, is GAGVSQSPRYKVTKRGQDVTLRCDPISSHATLYWYQQALGQGPEFLTYFNYEAQPDKSGLPSDRFSAERPEGSISTLTIQRTEQRDSAMYRCASSLRSGPSYEQYFGPGTRLTVT.

The chain employs TRBV29-1 and TRBJ1-6, with TRBD1 identical over 10 bases. This CDR3 region has 16 residues. V lost 2 bases and J lost 9; bases outside the gene matches: 10. The V gene's germline CDR1 is SQVTM and CDR2 ANQGSEA. DNA for the CDR3: TGCAGCGTTGAATGGTTTGGGACAGGGGCGCTTTCACCCCTCCACTTT. Encoded protein: CSVEWFGTGALSPLHF.

The V and J genes are TRBV19 and TRBJ1-6, with D tentatively TRBD1 (6 bases). The V and J ends lost 8 bases and 0 bases respectively, with 11 bases between them. CDR1 and CDR2 (germline): LNHDA, SQIVND (reference sequence). This CDR3 has 15 residues. The CDR3 nucleotides read TGTGCCAGTCTCCTGGACAGCTCCTATAATTCACCCCTCCACTTT. Its translation: CASLLDSSYNSPLHF.

The chain is built from TRBV28 and TRBJ1-2; 8 nucleotides agree with TRBD1. Germline V lookup: CDR1 MDHEN, CDR2 SYDVKM. The CDR3 length is 14 residues. Trimming at V came to 6 bases and at J to 4 bases, leaving 7 bases not matched to a gene. The CDR3 bases are TGTGCCAGCAGGCCAACAGGGGGGAGCTATGGCTACACCTTC. The encoded protein is CASRPTGGSYGYTF.

This chain joins TRBV7-2 and TRBJ2-5; D unclear. V lost 3 bases and J lost 0, with 11 bases in between. Germline V gene lookup returns CDR1 SGHTA and CDR2 FQGNSA. This CDR3 has 15 residues. CDR3: CASSLGLLYQETQYF. DNA for the CDR3: TGTGCCAGCAGCTTGGGCCTACTTTACCAAGAGACCCAGTACTTC.

The rearrangement uses TRBV28 and TRBJ2-7, with unresolved D. Germline lookup yields CDR1 MDHEN and CDR2 SYDVKM. This CDR3 is built from 13 residues. V was shortened by 9 bases and J by 3 bases, with 15 bases between the two germline ends. The CDR3, as DNA: TGTGCCAGGTCGGATTTGGAGCACTACGAGCAGTACTTC. Translating it yields CARSDLEHYEQYF.

In this sample, this clone turned up once. This chain connects TRBV21-1 to TRBJ1-1; the table calls TRBD1, which could not be checked here. TRBV21-1 has pseudogene status. The CDR3 consists of 14 residues. The CDR3 region has the DNA TGTGCCAGCAGCAACAGGGGGCGGAATACTGAAGCTTTCTTT. This encodes CASSNRGRNTEAFF.

V and J are TRBV7-2 and TRBJ2-7; D gene ambiguous. Looked up from germline, CDR1 is SGHTA and CDR2 is FQGNSA. CDR3 size: 12 residues. Trimming took off 2 bases at V and 0 bases at J, with 2 bases between the two ends. The CDR3 loop is CASSLYSYEQYF. The CDR3 nucleotides are TGTGCCAGCAGCTTATACTCCTACGAGCAGTACTTC.

The chain links TRBV7-9 to TRBJ2-3; 9 bases align to TRBD2. Germline V gene lookup returns CDR1 SEHNR and CDR2 FQNEAQ (reference sequence). Trimming took 3 bases from V and 1 from J; bases not matched to a gene: 8. The CDR3 is made up of 17 amino acids. This CDR3 is CASSFRGSGGGTDTQYF. DNA of the CDR3: TGTGCCAGCAGCTTTCGTGGTAGCGGGGGTGGCACAGATACGCAGTATTTT.

This chain links TRBV19 with TRBJ1-1; 7 bases line up with TRBD1. The CDR3 covers 14 residues. Germline CDR1 and CDR2: LNHDA and SQIVND (reference sequence). Trimming took 3 bases from V and 1 from J; bases not matched to a gene: 2. The CDR3 DNA sequence: TGTGCCAGTAGTATTTGGGACAGGAACACTGAAGCTTTCTTT. Translation: CASSIWDRNTEAFF.

The chain is built from TRBV11-2 and TRBJ1-1; D call uncertain. This CDR3 is built from 17 residues. CDR1 is SGHAT, CDR2 FQNNGV, per germline. V was shortened by 4 bases and J by 0 bases, with 18 bases between the two germline ends. CDR3 DNA sequence: TGTGCCAGCAGCTCATCAACTTCGATCGGGTTGAACACTGAAGCTTTCTTT. Amino acids: CASSSSTSIGLNTEAFF. The full variable domain, completed using reference TRBV11-2 and TRBJ1-1, is EAGVAQSPRYKIIEKRQSVAFWCNPISGHATLYWYQQILGQGPKLLIQFQNNGVVDDSQLPKDRFSAERLKGVDSTLKIQPAKLEDSAVYLCASSSSTSIGLNTEAFFGQGTRLTVV.

V and J are TRBV19 and TRBJ2-5; possible D gene TRBD2, 6 bases. V was clipped by 3 bases and J by 0 bases, with 11 bases between them. Germline V gives CDR1 LNHDA, CDR2 SQIVND (reference sequence). The CDR3 runs to 15 residues. The CDR3 reads CASSIGGTYQETQYF. CDR3 sequence (DNA): TGTGCCAGTAGTATTGGCGGGACGTACCAAGAGACCCAGTACTTC.

The chain links TRBV6-5 to TRBJ2-7; possibly TRBD2 for D (7 bases). CDR3 length: 14 amino acids. Germline V gene sequence: CDR1 MNHEY, CDR2 SVGAGI. V dropped 2 bases and J dropped 5 bases, with 13 bases sitting between them. CDR3: CASSYRGAGDEQYF. DNA of the CDR3: TGTGCCAGCAGTTACAGGGGGGCGGGGGACGAGCAGTACTTC.